This record concerns one T cell receptor beta chain sequence. The data originate from a study of blood T cell repertoires in COVID-19. The wider study: PBMCs, B-cell-depleted T cells, or T cells provided the cDNA or gDNA that made up the material.

The V end lost 5 bases, the J end lost 7 bases, and 15 bases lay between the germline ends. Germline CDR1 LNHNV, CDR2 YYDKDF (reference sequence). The CDR3 loop spans 14 amino acids. The table came from immunoSEQ multiplex PCR; TCRdb's copy has only in-frame clones and leaves some out. The sample carries about 300,000 clones, over 85% recorded once. Cohorts were assigned according to the clinical history that participants reported. This chain connects TRBV15 to TRBJ2-1, with D possibly being TRBD2 (6 bases). The sequence derives from a woman between 50 and 59 years old who had been exposed to COVID-19. Sequencing was done on a sample of PBMCs or T cells enriched from blood (not recorded which). The chain's CDR3 is CATSPRGGGNEQFF. The CDR3 DNA is TGTGCCACCAGCCCCCGGGGAGGAGGTAATGAGCAGTTCTTC.